This T cell receptor beta chain was identified during a study of cytotoxic CD8 clonotypes in ibrutinib-treated CLL. Study overall: Responses: approximately 25 partial, 2 complete; after median roughly 68 months, about 15 stayed remitted, approximately twelve progressed.

The ends were cut back, 5 bases at V and 3 bases at J, with 16 bases in the middle. The CDR3 has 15 amino acids. The germline CDR1 and CDR2 sequences are KGHSH and LQKENI. Broader study findings: Clonality at baseline surpassed age-matched healthy donors and tracked circulating CD8+ T-cell counts. The study found public clonotypes uncommon, contracting or stable on treatment.

Genomic DNA in an amount of around 2 micrograms was extracted from cryopreserved PBMCs and used for the preparation of TCR beta libraries. Details on this clone: Its antigen remains unidentified.

Sequencing was performed with immunoSEQ multiplex PCR; in TCRdb, only in-frame clones are kept and a portion is missing. This table has 150,000 or so clones, 84% appearing once. Sample: PBMCs, taken after 24 months of ibrutinib treatment. The sequence was collected from a human donor with chronic lymphocytic leukemia. The genes are TRBV18 and TRBJ1-2; the D gene is possibly TRBD1 (6 bases). CDR3 nucleotide sequence: TGTGCCAGCTCAGATACCGGGACAAGCCACTATGGCTACACCTTC. Translation: CASSDTGTSHYGYTF.